This TCR beta chain was observed in a study of blood T cell repertoires in COVID-19 (dated by TCRdb to the early 2020s). As for the study more broadly: Samples from collaborators originated in the United States, Italy and Spain and spanned both the acute and convalescent phases of COVID-19. The samples were drawn from two sources: the first 160 participants of the ongoing ImmuneRACE study, and 1,200 or so subjects contributed by 6 global collaborators. HLA class I and class II types, where available, came from metadata supplied by the sample provider rather than from assay-based typing. The repertoires were released in a freely available public database intended as a resource for research on the immune response to SARS-CoV-2. Nearly every sample came with metadata listing a de-identified subject ID, COVID-19 status, age in years and sex. The dataset comprised deeply sampled blood TCRbeta repertoires from subjects exposed to, actively infected with, or recovered from COVID-19. The material from the prospective study consisted of cDNA or gDNA derived from T cells, B-cell-depleted T cells, or PBMCs.

Whole blood was collected in K2EDTA tubes by collaborating institutions according to the institutions' own protocols. For TCRbeta analysis, collaborators shipped samples as frozen whole blood, isolated PBMCs, or DNA extracted from either of those sample types. CDR1 is given as SGDLS and CDR2 as YYNGEE, both from the germline V gene. V and J lose 0 bases and 7 bases, and a span of 14 bases separates them. Spanning cysteine to phenylalanine, the CDR3 consists of 14 amino acids. Only the CDR3 part of the read is kept: 42 bases, read in frame from the first base. TCRbeta CDR3 regions were amplified from genomic DNA using the immunoSEQ Assay, a bias-controlled multiplex PCR. Per the authors' processing: The number of nucleated cells in each sample was estimated by amplification of reference gene primers within the assay. Sequence reads were collapsed and filtered to measure the absolute abundance of every unique TCRbeta CDR3 rearrangement. For each sample, productive Simpson clonality was calculated by taking the square root of Simpson's diversity index across productive rearrangements. TCRdb limited this immuneACCESS table to in-frame rearrangements with V and J called. A share of clones is missing; checked studies link under half to unresolved V genes, and the rest is unexplained. From that table come the V and J calls and clone size; the DNA was used to work out D and trimming. Within this sample are about 98,000 clones, with 82% of them counted one time only. 18% of the sample rests with the top ten.

Remarks on this clone: The antigen it binds to is not known. The input lacks base qualities; no much larger clone sits a single base away.

Findings and caveats that apply to the study as a whole: How much clinical and demographic metadata was included differed by source and by participant, and the metadata was provided uncurated.

This TCR came from an elderly man with acute or convalescent COVID-19. This chain is built from TRBV9 and TRBJ2-7; a weak D assignment points to TRBD1 (5 bases agree). Sample: peripheral blood. The sequence in DNA is TGTGCCAGCAGCGTAGGGGGCCTCCCACGGGAGCAGTACTTC. Translated, this gives CASSVGGLPREQYF. Reference TRBV9 and TRBJ2-7 genes cover what lies past the CDR3, so the full variable domain is DSGVTQTPKHLITATGQRVTLRCSPRSGDLSVYWYQQSLDQGLQFLIQYYNGEERAKGNILERFSAQQFPDLHSELNLSSLELGDSALYFCASSVGGLPREQYFGPGTRLTVT.